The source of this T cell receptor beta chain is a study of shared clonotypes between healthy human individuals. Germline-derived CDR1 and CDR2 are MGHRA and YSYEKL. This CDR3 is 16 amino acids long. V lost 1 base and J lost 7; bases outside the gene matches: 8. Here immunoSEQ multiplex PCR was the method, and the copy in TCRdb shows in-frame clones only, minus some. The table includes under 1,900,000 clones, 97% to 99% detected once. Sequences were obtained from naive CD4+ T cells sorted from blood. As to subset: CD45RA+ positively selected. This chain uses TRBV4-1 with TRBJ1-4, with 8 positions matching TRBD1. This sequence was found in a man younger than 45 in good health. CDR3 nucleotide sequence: TGCGCCAGCAGCCAAGTATCCGGGACAGGCGGTGAAAAACTGTTTTTT. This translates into CASSQVSGTGGEKLFF.